This T cell receptor (beta chain) was retrieved from a study of blood T cell repertoires in COVID-19. In the source study's methods: Estimation of nucleated cell counts was performed using reference gene primer amplification. Sequencing was performed with immunoSEQ multiplex PCR; in TCRdb, only in-frame clones are kept and a portion is missing. V, J and clone size derive from that table, while D and trimming were established from the DNA sequence. The sample carries about 240,000 clones, around 83% recorded once. The V and J ends lost 3 bases and 0 bases respectively, with 8 bases between them. This CDR3 comprises 14 residues. The V gene's germline CDR1 is KGHSH and CDR2 LQKENI.

The clonotype comes from a woman of 80 years or more with acute or convalescent COVID-19. The chain has TRBV18 and TRBJ1-1; D unclear. Sequenced sample: peripheral blood. CDR3 DNA sequence: TGTGCCAGCTCACCCCTAGAACTGAACACTGAAGCTTTCTTT. Translating gives CASSPLELNTEAFF.